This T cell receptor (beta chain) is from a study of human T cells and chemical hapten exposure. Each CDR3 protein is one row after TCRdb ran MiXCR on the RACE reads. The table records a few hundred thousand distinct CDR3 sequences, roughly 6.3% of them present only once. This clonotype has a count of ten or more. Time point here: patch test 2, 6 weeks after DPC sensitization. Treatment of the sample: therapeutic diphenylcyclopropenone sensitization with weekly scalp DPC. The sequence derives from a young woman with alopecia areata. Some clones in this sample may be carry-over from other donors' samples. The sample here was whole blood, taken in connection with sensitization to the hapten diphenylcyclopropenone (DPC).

CDR3 in DNA: TGTGCCAGCTCACCGACAGCAAATCCTAGCCTGAACACTGAAGCTTTCTTT. Its translation: CASSPTANPSLNTEAFF. The chain has TRBV18 and TRBJ1-1; D possibly corresponds to TRBD1 (5 bases). V was trimmed by 3 bases and J by 0 bases, leaving 17 bases between them. CDR3 length: 17 residues. From germline, CDR1 is KGHSH and CDR2 LQKENI. Full variable domain (missing parts from reference TRBV18 and TRBJ1-1): NAGVMQNPRHLVRRRGQEARLRCSPMKGHSHVYWYRQLPEEGLKFMVYLQKENIIDESGMPKERFSAEFPKEGPSILRIQQVVRGDSAAYFCASSPTANPSLNTEAFFGQGTRLTVV.